This T cell receptor (beta chain) comes out of a study of T cells expressing NK-cell markers. Study background: Each TCR beta repertoire originated in sorted T cells that were CD3+CD56+NKG2C+, CD3+CD56+NKG2C- or CD3+CD56-NKG2C+. Just one sequenced donor of eight was HCMV-seronegative, while seven were seropositive.

Concerning this clonotype: Its antigen is unidentified.

CDR3 length equals 15 residues. TCRdb reprocessed the 5' RACE reads and keeps a single row for each CDR3 protein, giving no DNA. The listing records just under 150,000 distinct CDR3 sequences. Overall study results and limits: Dominant NKG2C+ clonotype frequencies of about 1.0-8% of CD8+ T cells were measured in 5 or 6 donors.

This rearrangement joins TRBV12-3 or TRBV12-4 to TRBJ1-1. This TCR derives from a man aged 18 to 29 in good health. What was sequenced was blood T cells: a sorted CD56 or NKG2C T cell subset, CD4+ or CD8+ T cells, or bulk PBMC T cells (not recorded which). The CDR3 region is CASSSGLSGYTEAFF.